This passage covers 19 T cell receptor beta chains from one sample sequenced in a study of naive and memory T cell subsets. Two oligonucleotides, mixed equimolar, formed the beta constant-region primer covering TRBC1 and TRBC2. The ligated cDNA underwent four PCR rounds using SP2 and nested alpha and beta constant-region primers. MiXCR, applied by TCRdb to the UMI-ligation and nested PCR reads, yields one record per CDR3 protein. The profile covers 150,000 or so distinct CDR3 sequences, with under 25% appearing a single time and 0.1% to 0.11% taken by the ten largest. These receptors lack a known antigen. Study-wide results and caveats: Possibly reflecting memory cells re-expressing CD45RA, a few larger clonotypes occurred in naive repertoires, especially CD8.

Sequencing was performed on naive CD4+ T cells from blood. The receptor source for this set is a human donor in good health.

The table lists this clonotype with a few counts. The chain carries TRBV29-1 and TRBJ2-5; 9 positions agree with TRBD2. The CDR3 has 15 residues. Trimming took 4 bases from V and 3 from J; bases not matched to a gene: 9. The germline V gene encodes CDR1 SQVTM and CDR2 ANQGSEA. The CDR3, as DNA: TGCAGCGTTGTGCTAGCGGGAACATTCAAAGAGACCCAGTACTTC. Encoded protein: CSVVLAGTFKETQYF. The full variable domain, completed using reference TRBV29-1 and TRBJ2-5, is SAVISQKPSRDICQRGTSLTIQCQVDSQVTMMFWYRQQPGQSLTLIATANQGSEATYESGFVIDKFPISRPNLTFSTLTVSNMSPEDSSIYLCSVVLAGTFKETQYFGPGTRLLVL.

The CDR3 DNA is TGTGCCAGCAGCTTAGAAACGGGTCGCTTCAATGAGCAGTTCTTC. As protein: CASSLETGRFNEQFF. V and J are TRBV7-8 and TRBJ2-1, with D unclear. The CDR3 has 15 residues. Germline V gene sequence: CDR1 SGHVS, CDR2 FQNEAQ. The V end lost 1 base, the J end lost 6 bases, and 13 bases lay between the germline ends.

This chain joins TRBV5-1 and TRBJ1-1; D gene ambiguous. Trimming left V 0 bases short and J 0 bases short, with 9 bases between. Germline CDR1 is SGHRS and CDR2 is YFSETQ. CDR3 length: 15 residues. The CDR3 sequence: CASSLAPGMNTEAFF. CDR3 bases: TGCGCCAGCAGCTTGGCCCCCGGGATGAACACTGAAGCTTTCTTT.

The chain uses TRBV3-1 and TRBJ1-2; D is uncertain. Between the trimmed V and J ends, which lost 3 bases and 0 bases, there was a span of 11 bases. CDR3 length equals 15 residues. In germline, CDR1 is LGHDT, CDR2 YNNKEL (reference sequence). Here the CDR3 reads CASSHRQQANYGYTF. The CDR3 DNA is TGTGCCAGCAGCCACCGTCAGCAGGCTAACTATGGCTACACCTTC.

The table lists this clonotype with a few counts. The chain is built from TRBV6-1 and TRBJ2-1; the match to TRBD2 covers 10 bases. This CDR3 comprises 14 residues. Germline loops: CDR1 MNHNS, CDR2 SASEGT. The V segment lost 4 bases and the J segment 9 bases; nucleotides outside the gene matches: 6. Here the CDR3 DNA reads TGTGCCAGCAGTGGGTCTAGCGGGAGAGGTGAGCAGTTCTTC. This encodes CASSGSSGRGEQFF.

This clonotype was detected only a few times. J is TRBJ1-4 and V is TRBV18; the D gene is possibly TRBD1 (6 bases). CDR1 and CDR2 (germline): KGHSH, LQKENI. The CDR3 extends over 15 amino acids. V lost 3 bases to trimming and J lost 9 bases, with 17 bases between them. The CDR3 region has the DNA TGTGCCAGCTCACCCACTGAGGACAGTCGGAAAAAACTGTTTTTT. Its translation is CASSPTEDSRKKLFF.

This clonotype appeared a few times. This rearrangement joins TRBV6-2 or TRBV6-3 to TRBJ2-7, with 12 bases identical to TRBD2. The CDR3 length is 17 residues. V trimming: 6 bases; J trimming: 5 bases; junction bases outside the gene matches: 14. Germline assignment: CDR1 MNHEY and CDR2 SVGEGT. CDR3 region: CASSSWTSGKSNDEQYF. CDR3 DNA: TGTGCCAGCAGCTCCTGGACTAGCGGGAAATCTAACGACGAGCAGTACTTC.

This clonotype was seen once. The chain joins TRBV7-9 to TRBJ2-5; 8 bases align to TRBD1. With 4 bases clipped from V and 3 bases from J, the junction kept 7 bases outside the gene matches. The V gene's germline CDR1 is SEHNR and CDR2 FQNEAQ (reference sequence). This CDR3 spans 15 amino acids. CDR3 sequence: CASSSLKGQEETQYF. The DNA of the CDR3 is TGTGCCAGCAGCTCGCTAAAGGGACAGGAAGAGACCCAGTACTTC.

The V and J genes are TRBV7-3 and TRBJ2-3, with 8 bases matching TRBD2. This CDR3 spans 17 amino acids. J lost 0 bases, V lost 5 bases, and 10 bases had no gene match. The germline gives CDR1 SGHTA, CDR2 FQGTGA. The CDR3 nucleotides are TGTGCCAGCAGCCCAGTCGGGGTAGCGGGAAGCACAGATACGCAGTATTTT. Amino acid sequence: CASSPVGVAGSTDTQYF.

This clonotype was counted only a few times. The chain links TRBV28 to TRBJ2-3; 7 nucleotides match TRBD2. CDR1 and CDR2 from the germline V gene are MDHEN and SYDVKM. The CDR3 consists of 15 residues. V was clipped by 10 bases and J by 3 bases; unmatched bases: 13. CDR3 residues: CATRGGRAMTDTQYF. The DNA for the CDR3 is TGTGCCACCAGAGGCGGGAGAGCTATGACAGATACGCAGTATTTT.

The V gene is TRBV5-1, the J gene TRBJ2-1; 9 nucleotides align to TRBD2. Germline values: CDR1 SGHRS, CDR2 YFSETQ. Trimming took 0 bases from V and 0 from J; bases not matched to a gene: 7. This CDR3 region has 18 residues. DNA for the CDR3: TGCGCCAGCAGCTTGGTCTCTAGCGGGGTGAGCTCCTACAATGAGCAGTTCTTC. This encodes CASSLVSSGVSSYNEQFF.

There are a few counts of this clonotype. This chain uses TRBV20-1 with TRBJ2-7; 10 positions match TRBD2. Losses at the gene ends were 2 bases for V and 3 bases for J; bases not matched to a gene: 7. In germline, CDR1 is DFQATT, CDR2 SNEGSKA (reference sequence). The CDR3 has 15 amino acids. The CDR3 DNA reads TGCAGTGCTAGACCTCCTAGCGGGAGTTTCTACGAGCAGTACTTC. Its translation is CSARPPSGSFYEQYF.

Only a few counts were recorded for this clonotype. The chain couples TRBV6-5 to TRBJ1-5, with 9 bases fitting TRBD1. Germline lookup yields CDR1 MNHEY and CDR2 SVGAGI. The CDR3 spans 16 residues. The trim removed 4 bases at V and 2 bases at J, leaving 6 bases unmatched. CDR3 sequence reads: CASSSPGQGRNQPQHF. CDR3 DNA sequence: TGTGCCAGCAGTTCACCGGGACAGGGCCGCAATCAGCCCCAGCATTTT.

Here the CDR3 reads CASSSKGVGTGELFF. The CDR3 DNA sequence: TGTGCCAGCAGCTCAAAAGGGGTCGGAACCGGGGAGCTGTTTTTT. V and J are TRBV9 and TRBJ2-2; tentatively, D is TRBD1 (5 bases). V lost 4 bases to trimming and J lost 5 bases, with 15 bases between them. The germline CDR1 and CDR2 sequences are SGDLS and YYNGEE. CDR3 length: 15 amino acids.

This clonotype was counted many times. CDR3 nucleotide sequence: TGTGCCTGGAGTGACGGGGCCCAGGGATTCTCCTACGAGCAGTACTTC. Its protein is CAWSDGAQGFSYEQYF. The V and J genes are TRBV30 and TRBJ2-7; D is tentatively TRBD1 or TRBD2 (5 bases each). The CDR3 runs to 16 residues. V lost 1 base to trimming and J lost 0 bases, with 16 bases between them. In germline, CDR1 is GTSNPN, CDR2 SVGIG (reference sequence).

This clonotype was recorded at least ten times. The DNA of the CDR3 is TGCGCCAGCAGCTTGGAGGGCAGGAACACTGAAGCTTTCTTT. Translated: CASSLEGRNTEAFF. The J gene is TRBJ1-1, the V gene TRBV5-1; unclear D gene. The CDR3 sequence is 14 residues long. Trimming left V 0 bases short and J 1 base short, with 7 bases between. The germline CDR1 and CDR2 sequences are SGHRS and YFSETQ. The whole variable domain, filled in from reference TRBV5-1 and TRBJ1-1, reads KAGVTQTPRYLIKTRGQQVTLSCSPISGHRSVSWYQQTPGQGLQFLFEYFSETQRNKGNFPGRFSGRQFSNSRSEMNVSTLELGDSALYLCASSLEGRNTEAFFGQGTRLTVV.

CDR3: CASSERFTDTQYF. The CDR3 DNA sequence: TGTGCCAGCAGTGAACGATTCACAGATACGCAGTATTTT. The rearrangement joins TRBV6-1 to TRBJ2-3; D unclear. The CDR3 consists of 13 residues. Trimming cost V 2 bases and J 2 bases, with 5 bases left between them. In germline, CDR1 is MNHNS, CDR2 SASEGT.

This clonotype appeared a few times. The rearrangement joins TRBV20-1 to TRBJ2-1; 8 bases match TRBD2. The CDR3 runs 16 residues. The ends lost 1 base at V and 7 bases at J; junction bases unmatched: 12. CDR1 and CDR2 from the germline V gene are DFQATT and SNEGSKA (reference sequence). CDR3 amino acids: CSARGLSGKDRNEQFF. DNA of the CDR3: TGCAGTGCTAGAGGGCTTAGCGGGAAGGACCGGAATGAGCAGTTCTTC.

V usage is TRBV7-2 and J usage is TRBJ2-7; unclear D gene. V lost 6 bases to trimming and J lost 4 bases, with 16 bases between them. This CDR3 has 14 residues. From germline, CDR1 is SGHTA and CDR2 FQGNSA. CDR3 loop: CASSFSGGPYEQYF. CDR3 DNA: TGTGCCAGCAGTTTCTCGGGCGGTCCGTACGAGCAGTACTTC.